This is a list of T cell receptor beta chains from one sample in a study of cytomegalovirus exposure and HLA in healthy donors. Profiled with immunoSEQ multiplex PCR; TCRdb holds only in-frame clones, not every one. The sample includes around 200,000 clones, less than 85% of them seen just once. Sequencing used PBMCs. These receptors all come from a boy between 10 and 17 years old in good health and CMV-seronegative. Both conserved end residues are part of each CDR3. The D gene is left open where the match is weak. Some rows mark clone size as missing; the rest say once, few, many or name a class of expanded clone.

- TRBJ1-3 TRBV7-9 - TGTGCCAGCAGCTTATTTTCTACTTCTGGAAACACCATATATTTT CASSLFSTSGNTIYF
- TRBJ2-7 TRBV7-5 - TGTGCCAGAAGCCTTACGATAGACGTGGTGGACAGGGCAGGCAAAGGGCAGTACTTC CARSLTIDVVDRAGKGQYF
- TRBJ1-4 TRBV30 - TGTGCCTGGAGTGTGAGGGGGATAGGTGAAGAAAAACTGTTTTTT CAWSVRGIGEEKLFF
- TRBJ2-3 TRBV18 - TGTGCCAGCTCACCGCCGGGACAAAGCACAGATACGCAGTATTTT CASSPPGQSTDTQYF
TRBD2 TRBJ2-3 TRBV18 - TGTGCCAGCTCAGTCTCGGGACTAGCGGAGCCCCCAAGGAGCACAGATACGCAGTATTTT CASSVSGLAEPPRSTDTQYF
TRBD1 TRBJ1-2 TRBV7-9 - TGTTCCAGCAGCCAAAGCGGTAGGACAGGGGATGGCTACACCTTC CSSSQSGRTGDGYTF
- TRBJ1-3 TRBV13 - TGTGCCAGCACTTCAGGGGTCCCTGGAAACACCATATATTTT CASTSGVPGNTIYF
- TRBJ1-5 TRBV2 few TGTGCCAGCAGACGGAGCAATCAGCCCCAGCATTTT CASRRSNQPQHF
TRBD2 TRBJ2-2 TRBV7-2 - TGTGCCACCGCTCCACCTCTTCGGGACTATTACACCGGGGAGCTGTTTTTT CATAPPLRDYYTGELFF
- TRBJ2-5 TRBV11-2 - TGTGCCAGCAGCCCTTCAGGGCTACGCCAAGAGACCCAGTACTTC CASSPSGLRQETQYF
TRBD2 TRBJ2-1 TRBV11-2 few TGTGCCAGCAGTTCCCAAGGACTAGCGGGGGACAATGAGCAGTTCTTC CASSSQGLAGDNEQFF
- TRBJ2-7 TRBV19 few TGTGCCAGTAGTATCGGGAGAAGATACGAGCAGTACTTC CASSIGRRYEQYF
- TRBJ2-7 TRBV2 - TGTGCCAGCAGTGACATTAGGACACCAACTACCTACGAGCAGTACTTC CASSDIRTPTTYEQYF
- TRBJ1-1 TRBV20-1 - TGCAGTGCCGCCGTGACAGACTCTTCTTTCTTT CSAAVTDSSFF
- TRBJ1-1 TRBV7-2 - TGTGCCAGCAGCTTAATGGCAGTCAACACTGAAGCTTTCTTT CASSLMAVNTEAFF
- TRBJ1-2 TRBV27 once TGTGCCAGCCAGGGGACGGCTAACTATGGCTACACCTTC CASQGTANYGYTF
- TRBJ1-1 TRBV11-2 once TGTGCCAGCAGCTTCGGGGGGCGAAGTACTGAAGCTTTCTTT CASSFGGRSTEAFF
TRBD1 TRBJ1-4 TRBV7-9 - TGTGCCAGCAGCCGGGGACAGGGTGACGAAAAACTGTTTTTT CASSRGQGDEKLFF
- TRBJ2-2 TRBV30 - TGTGCCTGGGGTCAGGGCTACACCGGGGAGCTGTTTTTT CAWGQGYTGELFF
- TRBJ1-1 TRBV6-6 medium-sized TGTGCCAGCAGCCCAGGGGAAGGGGACGCTGAAGCTTTCTTT CASSPGEGDAEAFF
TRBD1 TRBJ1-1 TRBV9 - TGTGCCAGCAGCCAGGGACAGGAAGCTTTCTTT CASSQGQEAFF
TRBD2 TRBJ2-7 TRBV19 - TGTGCCAGTAGCGGACTAGCGGCGACCTACGAGCAGTACTTC CASSGLAATYEQYF
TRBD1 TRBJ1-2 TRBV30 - TGTGCCTGGAGTTCCACAGGGGGTGGCTATGGCTACACCTTC CAWSSTGGGYGYTF
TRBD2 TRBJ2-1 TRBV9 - TGTGCCAGCAGCGTGTTGCCCCGTAGCGGGGGGAACAATGAGCAGTTCTTC CASSVLPRSGGNNEQFF
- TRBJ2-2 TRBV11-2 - TGTGCCAGCAGCTTAGCCAGAAACACCGGGGAGCTGTTTTTT CASSLARNTGELFF
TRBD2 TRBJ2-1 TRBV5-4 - TGTGCCAGCAGCCCCTTGACTAGCGGGAGGGCCCATGAGCAGTTCTTC CASSPLTSGRAHEQFF
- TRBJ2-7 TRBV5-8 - TGTGCCAGCAGCTTAACCAGGGGAGGGGAGCAGTACTTC CASSLTRGGEQYF
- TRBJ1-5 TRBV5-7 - TGTGCCAGCAGCTTGCGTGAGAAGATGAATCAGCCCCAGCATTTT CASSLREKMNQPQHF
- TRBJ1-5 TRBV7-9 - TGTGCCAGCACATACACAGACCGGGAAAGACCAAATCAGCCCCAGCATTTT CASTYTDRERPNQPQHF
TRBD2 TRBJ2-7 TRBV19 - TGTGCCAGTAGTACCGGGGGAGGGAGGTACGAGCAGTACTTC CASSTGGGRYEQYF
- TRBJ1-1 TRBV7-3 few TGTGCCAGCAGGGCAGGGTTGGACACTGAAGCTTTCTTT CASRAGLDTEAFF
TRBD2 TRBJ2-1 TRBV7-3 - TGTGCCAGCAGCTCTGGGACTAGCGGGGGGGACAATGAGCAGTTCTTC CASSSGTSGGDNEQFF
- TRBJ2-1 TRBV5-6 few TGTGCCAGCAGCTTGTCTACGGGAGCCCTCTACAATGAGCAGTTCTTC CASSLSTGALYNEQFF
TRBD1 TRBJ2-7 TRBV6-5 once TGTGCCAGCAGTTCGGACAGGAGAGGCGACGAGCAGTACTTC CASSSDRRGDEQYF
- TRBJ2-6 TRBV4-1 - TGCGCCAGCAGCCAAGTCCGAGGGTTGGAGGGAGTGAGAGGGGCCAACGTCCTGACTTTC CASSQVRGLEGVRGANVLTF
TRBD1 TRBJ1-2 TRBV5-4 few TGTGCCAGCAGCCCCGATCCAGGGGGTCGGTATGGCTACACCTTC CASSPDPGGRYGYTF
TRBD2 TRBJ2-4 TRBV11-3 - TGTGCCAGCGGGGGGGATGGCATTCAGTACTTC CASGGDGIQYF
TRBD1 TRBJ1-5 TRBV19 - TGTGCCAGTAGTATACAGGGGGGTCGTAGCAATCAGCCCCAGCATTTT CASSIQGGRSNQPQHF